The 7 T cell receptor beta chains in this list originate from one sample, sequenced in a study of cytomegalovirus exposure and HLA in healthy donors (dated by TCRdb to the late 2010s). Preparation of the library involved the immunoSEQ multiplex PCR assay. For the multiplex PCR, a mixture combining 60 forward primers for TCR Vbeta segments and 13 reverse primers for TCR Jbeta segments was used. Drawn from immuneACCESS, this table holds only the in-frame rearrangements with V and J called that TCRdb kept. Clones are partly lost; checked studies trace under half to an unresolved V gene and leave the rest unexplained. This sample is represented by about 130,000 clones; approximately 89% of them were singletons. Roughly 6.7% of the sample lies in the top ten. The material sequenced was PBMCs. The receptors stem from a woman younger than 45 in good health and CMV-seropositive.

The chain is built from TRBV27 and TRBJ2-1, with TRBD1 matching 9 bases. Germline assignment: CDR1 MNHEY and CDR2 SMNVEV (reference sequence). The CDR3 contains 15 residues. V was clipped by 5 bases and J by 5 bases; unmatched bases: 7. CDR3: CASSLQGAGNNEQFF. The CDR3 DNA follows: TGTGCCAGCAGTCTACAGGGGGCTGGAAACAATGAGCAGTTCTTC.

This clone was counted a few times. The V call is TRBV6-1, the J call TRBJ1-5, with unresolved D. Germline V gene lookup returns CDR1 MNHNS and CDR2 SASEGT. There are 15 residues in the CDR3. V lost 2 bases to trimming and J lost 2 bases, with 10 bases between them. The CDR3 sequence: CASSEIKEGNQPQHF. The CDR3 region has the DNA TGTGCCAGCAGTGAAATTAAGGAGGGCAATCAGCCCCAGCATTTT.

The V gene is TRBV5-1, the J gene TRBJ1-5; no clear D. Germline V CDR1 and CDR2: SGHRS, YFSETQ. Between the trimmed V and J ends, which lost 0 bases and 0 bases, there was a span of 7 bases. This CDR3 is 15 amino acids long. The CDR3 sequence: CASSLDGVSNQPQHF. The DNA of the CDR3 is TGCGCCAGCAGCTTGGACGGGGTTAGCAATCAGCCCCAGCATTTT.

The chain employs TRBV9 and TRBJ1-1; D is possibly TRBD1 (5 bases). The CDR3 covers 15 residues. With 0 bases removed from V and 1 base from J, the gap between germline ends came to 10 bases. CDR1 SGDLS and CDR2 YYNGEE come from the germline V gene. In nucleotides, the CDR3 is TGTGCCAGCAGCGTAGCGCCGACAGCGAACACTGAAGCTTTCTTT. Encoded protein: CASSVAPTANTEAFF.

J is TRBJ2-1 and V is TRBV4-1; D is perhaps TRBD1 (6 bases). Per germline, CDR1 MGHRA and CDR2 YSYEKL. This CDR3 comprises 14 residues. Trimming shortened V by 1 base and J by 6 bases, and 10 bases separated the two germline ends. CDR3 region: CASSQVGQPNEQFF. CDR3 bases: TGCGCCAGCAGCCAAGTAGGACAGCCCAATGAGCAGTTCTTC.

The chain employs TRBV7-3 and TRBJ1-5; 9 positions agree with TRBD1. The CDR3 consists of 15 residues. With 5 bases clipped from V and 4 bases from J, the junction kept 6 bases outside the gene matches. The germline V gene encodes CDR1 SGHTA and CDR2 FQGTGA. The CDR3 DNA sequence: TGTGCCAGCAGCCGCCGGGACAGGGAAAATCAGCCCCAGCATTTT. This translates into CASSRRDRENQPQHF. Combining the CDR3 with reference TRBV7-3 and TRBJ1-5 gives the whole variable domain GAGVSQTPSNKVTEKGKYVELRCDPISGHTALYWYRQSLGQGPEFLIYFQGTGAADDSGLPNDRFFAVRPEGSVSTLKIQRTERGDSAVYLCASSRRDRENQPQHFGDGTRLSIL.

This clone has only a few counts. The genes are TRBV5-4 and TRBJ2-5, with D perhaps matching TRBD2 (6 bases). Trimming pared 0 bases from V and 0 bases from J, leaving 12 bases between. Germline V gene lookup returns CDR1 SGHNT and CDR2 YYREEE (reference sequence). The CDR3 runs to 16 residues. The CDR3 is CASSLGQGLYQETQYF. Here the CDR3 DNA reads TGTGCCAGCAGCTTGGGGCAGGGACTGTACCAAGAGACCCAGTACTTC.